This TCR beta chain appears in the sequencing data of a study of T cells in Graves' hyperthyroidism and ophthalmopathy (dated by TCRdb to about 2019). For the wider study: Peripheral blood was collected at initial diagnosis, before any treatment. For training and testing, the 100 or so patients in the discovery cohort were randomly divided in a 7:3 ratio. Following sampling, methimazole starting at 30 mg daily was given to hyperthyroidism patients, and high-dose intravenous methylprednisolone was given to ophthalmopathy patients. Thyroid tissue and blood T-cell repertoires from about six Graves' hyperthyroidism patients were also compared in the study. To identify distinguishing TCR V-J signatures, a discovery cohort of 90 to 100 patients was used, comprising 40 to 45 with Graves' ophthalmopathy and under 60 with stable Graves' hyperthyroidism. TCR Vbeta CDR3 sequencing of 120 to 150 peripheral blood samples (about 45 ophthalmopathy, over 70 hyperthyroidism and roughly 17 progressor patients) is reported in the paper. An independent validation cohort of about 20 hyperthyroidism patients and some 15 patients who later progressed to ophthalmopathy tested prospective prediction of ophthalmopathy.

TCR beta CDR3 regions were amplified from RNA transcripts. The TCR CDR3 was subjected to a first round of RT-PCR using the HTBI primer set and the Qiagen OneStep RT-PCR kit. Libraries were constructed in a second round of multiplex PCR, after which size selection and purification were carried out. Sequencing of the libraries was done on an Illumina HiSeq2000 using paired-end 100 bp reads. In the authors' own workflow: SOAPnuke was used to process the raw data, with reads discarded if the reads contained adapters or uncalled bases, had a mean Phred below 15, or lacked an exact constant-primer or identifier match. High-quality paired reads were merged using COPE v1.2.5, and each unique nucleotide sequence was defined as a clonotype. Clonotypes were aligned to IMGT TRBV, TRBD and TRBJ reference segments using MiTCR v1.1. The analysis was restricted to V-J combinations with a frequency above 0.0001, which together covered about 99% of the repertoires. A TCS score was defined as the ratio between F50 (clonal expansion) and ExV (chaos), using BLOSUM62-based TCRdist between CDR3 peptides within each V-J. Welch's t-statistics and random forest reduced 500 to 650 V-J features to about 13, which were used in a naive Bayes classifier (R e1071). Using fastp at Q25 and MiXCR, TCRdb reprocessed the public reads and kept productive beta chains. Every distinct CDR3 protein forms one entry, paired with its most common genes and DNA. The V and J calls, along with clone size, are taken from TCRdb and not from the paper's own processing. The sample has around 700,000 distinct CDR3 sequences on record, roughly a sixth of them singletons. Over 15% of the sample is in the top ten clones.

This clonotype was observed a few times. Its binding antigen is unknown. No quality values exist for individual bases; no much larger clone is one base distant. The investigation overall reported the following: Ophthalmopathy was separated from stable hyperthyroidism by a 13 V-J signature model, with 85% to 90% sensitivity and roughly 81% specificity obtained in cross-validation and 80%/75% obtained in testing. Sample size was not statistically predetermined, and investigators were not blinded to group allocation. In validation, the model predicted progression to ophthalmopathy with approximately 71% sensitivity and roughly 72% specificity, a median of approximately 6.7 months before onset. Most expanded thyroid clonotypes (frequency above 0.001) were also detected in blood, suggesting blood repertoires may reflect thyroid immune responses.

Hyperthyroidism patients were newly diagnosed, had a disease duration of under 2 months, and were aged 18 to 65 years. Exclusion was applied to patients with uncontrolled infections, other autoimmune diseases, pregnancy or lactation. Clinical symptoms, serum thyroxine and TRAb, thyroid ultrasound, and orbital computed tomography formed the basis for the diagnoses. Blood from progressor patients was collected at the time of first diagnosis with hyperthyroidism, before any ophthalmopathy symptoms had appeared. Ficoll-Paque density gradient centrifugation was used to isolate PBMCs from approximately 11 ml of fresh peripheral blood. Progressor patients were initially diagnosed with Graves' hyperthyroidism and developed ophthalmopathy during follow-up. Trizol reagent was used to extract total RNA, and RNA quality was then checked on an Agilent 2100 Bioanalyzer. The CDR3 goes from the cysteine to the phenylalanine over 15 residues. Kept here is only the CDR3 DNA, which spans 45 bases and is read in frame from base 1. V is cut back by 3 bases and J by 4 bases, with 6 bases in the junction unmatched. CDR1 and CDR2 (SGHVT, SQSDAQ) derive from the germline V gene.

The chain couples TRBV7-4 to TRBJ2-5; a stretch of 9 junction bases matches TRBD2. The clonotype originates from a woman between 50 and 59 years old with Graves' hyperthyroidism that later progressed to Graves' ophthalmopathy. Sequencing was carried out using blood. The CDR3 protein sequence reads: CASSLVAGASETQYF. The nucleotide sequence is TGTGCCAGCAGCTTGGTAGCGGGGGCCTCAGAGACCCAGTACTTC. Supplemented by the reference TRBV7-4 and TRBJ2-5 proteins around the CDR3, the complete variable domain is GAGVSQSPRYKVAKRGRDVALRCDSISGHVTLYWYRQTLGQGSEVLTYSQSDAQRDKSGRPSGRFSAERPERSVSTLKIQRTEQGDSAVYLCASSLVAGASETQYFGPGTRLLVL.